The clone carrying this T cell receptor beta chain has only a few counts. Donors had no recently reported acute infections or vaccinations and were HIV-negative. Only Caucasian adults living in Nashville, Tennessee served as donors. This sample is part of a study of shared clonotypes between healthy human individuals. Running of the assay took place at deep level. Sequenced by immunoSEQ multiplex PCR; TCRdb stores in-frame clones only, minus some. The sample contains about 470,000 clones, 70% to 80% of which appear only once. The CDR3 length is 17 residues. Germline CDR1 is LNHNV and CDR2 is YYDKDF (reference sequence). Germline trimming cut 0 bases from V and 3 bases from J; bases unmatched to any gene: 7.

V usage is TRBV15 and J usage is TRBJ2-1; 8 nucleotides align to TRBD2. The specimen sequenced was PBMCs. This receptor was identified in a woman aged 40 to 49 in good health. Some clones in this sample may be carry-over from other donors' samples. CDR3 in amino acids: CATSRDGGRWDYNEQFF. The CDR3 DNA reads TGTGCCACCAGCAGAGATGGCGGGAGGTGGGACTACAATGAGCAGTTCTTC.